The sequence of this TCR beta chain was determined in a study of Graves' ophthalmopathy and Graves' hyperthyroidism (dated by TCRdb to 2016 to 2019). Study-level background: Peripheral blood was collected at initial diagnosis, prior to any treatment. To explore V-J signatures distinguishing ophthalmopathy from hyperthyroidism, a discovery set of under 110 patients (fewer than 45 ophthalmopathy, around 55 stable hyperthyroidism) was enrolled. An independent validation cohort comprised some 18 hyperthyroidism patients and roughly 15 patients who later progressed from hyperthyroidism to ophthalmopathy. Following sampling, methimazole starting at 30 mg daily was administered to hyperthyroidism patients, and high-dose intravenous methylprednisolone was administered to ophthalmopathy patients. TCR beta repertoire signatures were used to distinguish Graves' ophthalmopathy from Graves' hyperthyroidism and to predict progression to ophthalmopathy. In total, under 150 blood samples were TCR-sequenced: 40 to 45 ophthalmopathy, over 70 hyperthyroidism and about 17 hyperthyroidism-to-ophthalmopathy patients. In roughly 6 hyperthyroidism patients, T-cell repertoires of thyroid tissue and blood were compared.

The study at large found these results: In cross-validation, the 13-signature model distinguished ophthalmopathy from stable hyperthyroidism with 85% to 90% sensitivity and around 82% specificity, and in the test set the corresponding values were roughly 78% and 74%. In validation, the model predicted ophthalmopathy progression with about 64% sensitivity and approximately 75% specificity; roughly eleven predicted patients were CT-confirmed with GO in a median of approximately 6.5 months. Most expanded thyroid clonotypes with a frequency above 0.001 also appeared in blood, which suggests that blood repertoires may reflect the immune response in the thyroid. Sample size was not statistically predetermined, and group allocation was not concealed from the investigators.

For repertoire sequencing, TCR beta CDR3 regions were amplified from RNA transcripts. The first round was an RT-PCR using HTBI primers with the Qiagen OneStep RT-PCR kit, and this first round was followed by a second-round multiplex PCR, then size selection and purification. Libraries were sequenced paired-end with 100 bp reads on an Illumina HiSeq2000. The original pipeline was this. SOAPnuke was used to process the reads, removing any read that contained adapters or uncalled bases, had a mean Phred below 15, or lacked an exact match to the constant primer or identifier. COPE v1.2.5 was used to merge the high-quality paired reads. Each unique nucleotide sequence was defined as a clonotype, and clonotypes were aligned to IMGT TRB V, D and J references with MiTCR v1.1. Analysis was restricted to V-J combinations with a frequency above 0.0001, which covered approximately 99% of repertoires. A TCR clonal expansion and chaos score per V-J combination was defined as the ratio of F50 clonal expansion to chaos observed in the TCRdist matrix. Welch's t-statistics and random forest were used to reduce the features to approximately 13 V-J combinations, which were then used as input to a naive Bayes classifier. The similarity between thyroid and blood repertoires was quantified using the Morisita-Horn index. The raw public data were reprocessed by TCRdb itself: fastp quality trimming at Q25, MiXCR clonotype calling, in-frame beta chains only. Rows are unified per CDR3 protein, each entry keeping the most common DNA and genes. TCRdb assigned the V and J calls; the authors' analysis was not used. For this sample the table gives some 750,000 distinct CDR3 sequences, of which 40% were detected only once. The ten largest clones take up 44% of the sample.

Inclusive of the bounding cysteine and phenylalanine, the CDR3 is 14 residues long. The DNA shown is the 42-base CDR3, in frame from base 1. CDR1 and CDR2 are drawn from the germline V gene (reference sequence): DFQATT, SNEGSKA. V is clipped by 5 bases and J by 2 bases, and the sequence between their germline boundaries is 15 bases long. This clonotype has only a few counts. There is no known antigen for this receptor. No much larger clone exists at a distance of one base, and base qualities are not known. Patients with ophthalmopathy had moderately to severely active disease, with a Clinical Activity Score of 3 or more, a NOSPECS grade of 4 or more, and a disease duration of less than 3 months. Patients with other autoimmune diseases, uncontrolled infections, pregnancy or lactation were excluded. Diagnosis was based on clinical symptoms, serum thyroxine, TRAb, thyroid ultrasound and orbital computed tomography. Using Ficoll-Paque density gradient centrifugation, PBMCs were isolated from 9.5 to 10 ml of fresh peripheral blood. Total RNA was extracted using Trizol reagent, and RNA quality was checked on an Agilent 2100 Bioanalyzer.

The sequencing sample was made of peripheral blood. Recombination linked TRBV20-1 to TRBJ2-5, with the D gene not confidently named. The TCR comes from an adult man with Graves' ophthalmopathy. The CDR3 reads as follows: CSAGLGPLQETQYF. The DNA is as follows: TGCAGTGCTGGGCTAGGGCCCCTACAAGAGACCCAGTACTTC.